This T cell receptor (beta chain) was recovered during a study of CD4+ T cells in melanoma. This CDR3 contains 19 residues. Trimming cost V 0 bases and J 5 bases, with 25 bases left between them. From germline, CDR1 is LNHNV and CDR2 YYDKDF (reference sequence). Generated by immunoSEQ multiplex PCR, the TCRdb table keeps only in-frame clones and is missing some. Among fewer than 15,000 clones listed, roughly 80% were seen once. The receptor was derived from a human donor with melanoma. The sequencing sample was made of cells from a culture (not recorded whether cultured in vitro). This chain connects TRBV15 to TRBJ1-2; D unresolved. The DNA of the CDR3 is TGTGCCACCAGCAGAGATTACCCGCCGGGGTATCGTGTAGCGTATGGCTACACCTTC. Translation: CATSRDYPPGYRVAYGYTF. Drawing the rest from reference TRBV15 and TRBJ1-2, the complete variable domain is DAMVIQNPRYQVTQFGKPVTLSCSQTLNHNVMYWYQQKSSQAPKLLFHYYDKDFNNEADTPDNFQSRRPNTSFCFLDIRSPGLGDTAMYLCATSRDYPPGYRVAYGYTFGSGTRLTVV.